This is a list of T cell receptor beta chains from one sample in a study of blood T cell repertoires in COVID-19. TCRdb keeps only in-frame clones here, not all; method: immunoSEQ multiplex PCR. The repertoire has almost 70,000 clones, approximately 92% of them found once; the top ten carry about 5%. Material: peripheral blood. These receptors were taken from a woman aged 50 to 65 with active COVID-19. CDR3s include the opening cysteine and the closing phenylalanine or tryptophan. Fields, in order: clone size, J gene, D gene, V gene, CDR3 DNA, CDR3 protein. A D gene is named only where the DNA matches it firmly. The size entry is marked missing in some rows and otherwise reads once, few, many or a size class.

.	TRBJ2-5	.	TRBV24-1	TGTGCCACCAGTGACAGGGAAGGGGAGACCCAGTACTTC	CATSDREGETQYF
.	TRBJ2-3	.	TRBV13	TGTGCCAGCAGCTTACTGACTAGGGTTGGTACGCAGTATTTT	CASSLLTRVGTQYF
.	TRBJ2-1	.	TRBV21-1	TGTGCCAGCAGGAACCGGGACAGGCGCCACAATGAGCAGTTCTTC	CASRNRDRRHNEQFF
.	TRBJ2-1	.	TRBV1	TGCACCAGCAGCCGGCTCGGACTAGCGGGGTACAATGAGCAGTTCTTC	CTSSRLGLAGYNEQFF
.	TRBJ2-1	.	TRBV18	TGTGCCAGCTCACCCGAGCCCTCTACCTACAATGAGCAGTTCTTC	CASSPEPSTYNEQFF
.	TRBJ2-7	.	TRBV12-3/TRBV12-4	TGTGCCAGCAGTTTCCTCCAGGGTGAGGAGCAGTACTTC	CASSFLQGEEQYF
.	TRBJ2-1	.	TRBV2	TGTGCCAGCAGTGAAGCAGACCTAGCGTACAATGAGCAGTTCTTC	CASSEADLAYNEQFF
once	TRBJ2-7	TRBD2	TRBV27	TGTGCCAGCCGGCTAGCGGGAGCCTCCGAGCAGTACTTC	CASRLAGASEQYF
.	TRBJ1-4	TRBD1	TRBV28	TGTGCCAGCAGTGGGACAGCTTCCAATGAAAAACTGTTTTTT	CASSGTASNEKLFF
.	TRBJ1-1	.	TRBV7-2	TGTGCCAGCAGCCCCCGGAGAGTGGGGGCGAACACTGAAGCTTTCTTT	CASSPRRVGANTEAFF
.	TRBJ1-2	.	TRBV15	TGTGCCACCAGCAGAGATGACAGGTTGAACTATGGCTACACCTTC	CATSRDDRLNYGYTF
.	TRBJ1-2	.	TRBV9	TGTGCCAGCAGCGACGGGACACCCTATGGCTACACCTTC	CASSDGTPYGYTF
.	TRBJ2-7	.	TRBV19	TGTGCCAGTAGTATAGAATCCGGGTACGCCTACGAGCAGTACTTC	CASSIESGYAYEQYF
.	TRBJ2-1	TRBD2	TRBV6-5	TGTGCCAGCCCTGCTGGCGGGAGCTCCTACAATGAGCAGTTCTTC	CASPAGGSSYNEQFF
.	TRBJ2-3	.	TRBV6-5	TGTGCCAGCATGAACACAGGGTTCGTTGCTCCTACGCAGTATTTT	CASMNTGFVAPTQYF
.	TRBJ1-2	TRBD1	TRBV30	TGTGCCTGGAGTAGGGACAGGGTCTCTGGCTACACCTTC	CAWSRDRVSGYTF
.	TRBJ2-4	.	TRBV11-2	TGTGCCAGCGAGGGCCCTGGAAACATTCAGTACTTC	CASEGPGNIQYF
.	TRBJ2-1	.	TRBV28	TGTGCCAGCAGTTTAAACAGGGCCTACAATGAGCAGTTCTTC	CASSLNRAYNEQFF
.	TRBJ2-1	.	TRBV3-1/TRBV3-2	TGTGCCAGCAGCCAACCGTACACCTACAATGAGCAGTTCTTC	CASSQPYTYNEQFF
.	TRBJ1-6	.	TRBV30	TGTGCCTGGGAGACAGCTGGGTCCTATAATTCACCCCTCCACTTT	CAWETAGSYNSPLHF
.	TRBJ1-6	TRBD1	TRBV28	TGTGCCAGCAGTTCGCCGGGACAGGGGGCGGGGGAACCCCTCCACTTT	CASSSPGQGAGEPLHF
.	TRBJ2-3	.	TRBV9	TGTGCCAGCAGCGTAAGAACAGGCACAGATACGCAGTATTTT	CASSVRTGTDTQYF
.	TRBJ1-4	TRBD1	TRBV6-5	TGTGCCAGCAGTTACTCCGACAGGGCGAACGAAAAACTGTTTTTT	CASSYSDRANEKLFF
.	TRBJ2-1	TRBD2	TRBV24-1	TGTGCCACCAGTGACCGCCCAGCGGGGGCCGGGACTAGCGGCGATGAGCAGTTCTTC	CATSDRPAGAGTSGDEQFF
.	TRBJ1-2	.	TRBV28	TGTGCCAGCAGTCAACAGGGACGCGAGGGCTACACCTTC	CASSQQGREGYTF
.	TRBJ2-7	.	TRBV9	TGTGCCAGCAGCGTAGAAGGGAGGGTCAGGGGAGACGACGAGCAGTACTTC	CASSVEGRVRGDDEQYF
.	TRBJ2-7	TRBD2	TRBV19	TGTGCCAGTAGTACGGTAGCGGGGACGCCCGAGCAGTACTTC	CASSTVAGTPEQYF
once	TRBJ2-7	.	TRBV29-1	TGCAGCGTTGAAGATCAGGGGATGGACGAGCAGTACTTC	CSVEDQGMDEQYF
.	TRBJ2-2	.	TRBV5-1	TGCGCCAGCAGCTTGGTAGAATTGAACACCGGGGAGCTGTTTTTT	CASSLVELNTGELFF
.	TRBJ2-1	.	TRBV30	TGTGCCTGGAGTATGGGGCCTGGGGATGAGCAGTTCTTC	CAWSMGPGDEQFF
.	TRBJ2-1	.	TRBV7-2	TGTGCCAGCAGCCCAGAAAGCGGGCCACTCAATGAGCAGTTCTTC	CASSPESGPLNEQFF
.	TRBJ2-3	TRBD2	TRBV2	TGTGCCAGCAGCCCTGGGACTAGCGGGAGAAACACAGATACGCAGTATTTT	CASSPGTSGRNTDTQYF